This T cell receptor beta chain was captured in a study of T cell changes during pregnancy in multiple sclerosis. Trimming removed 6 bases at V and 6 bases at J, with 9 bases between. This CDR3 region has 11 residues. Per germline, CDR1 DFQATT and CDR2 SNEGSKA (reference sequence). The assay was immunoSEQ multiplex PCR, and TCRdb's table has in-frame clones only and misses some. The sample includes 70,000 to 80,000 clones, 80% to 95% of them seen just once. This clone showed up just once. V and J are TRBV20-1 and TRBJ2-1; no reliable D call. This clonotype was obtained from a female donor in good health, enrolled as a control in a pregnancy study. The sample consisted of peripheral blood, taken after pregnancy. CDR3 protein: CSASPGNEQFF. CDR3 bases: TGCAGTGCGTCCCCCGGCAATGAGCAGTTCTTC.